This T cell receptor (beta chain) was retrieved from a study of T cell repertoires in cytomegalovirus infection. Overall study: It was recently identified HLA-C-restricted and well-studied HLA-B-restricted CMV epitopes that the study used. Evidence of both CMV infection and a matching HLA type came from public TCR beta signatures. Overall study findings and caveats: CMV carriers having the relevant HLA were flagged by cumulative public TCR beta family frequency.

Germline loops: CDR1 SGHTA, CDR2 FQGNSA. This CDR3 region has 17 residues. Trimming removed 1 base from V and 0 bases from J, with 13 bases in between. Concerning this clonotype: The antigen remains unidentified.

TCRdb called the reads again in MiXCR, with one record for every CDR3 protein. The sample lists a few hundred thousand distinct CDR3 sequences, approximately 40% occurring once. Specimen: cultured PBMCs, collected from culture after CMV antigen stimulation. The chain is built from TRBV7-2 and TRBJ2-4; D not resolved. This sequence originates from a human donor in good health (CMV status not recorded). Some clones in this sample may be carry-over from other donors' samples. The CDR3 region is CASSLGPGRLAKNIQYF. The CDR3 nucleotides are TGTGCCAGCAGCTTAGGGCCCGGGCGGCTAGCCAAAAACATTCAGTACTTC. Complete variable domain (other parts from reference TRBV7-2 and TRBJ2-4): GAGVSQSPSNKVTEKGKDVELRCDPISGHTALYWYRQSLGQGLEFLIYFQGNSAPDKSGLPSDRFSAERTGGSVSTLTIQRTQQEDSAVYLCASSLGPGRLAKNIQYFGAGTRLSVL.